The rows below give T cell receptor beta chains drawn from one sample of a study of blood T cell repertoires in COVID-19. Generated by immunoSEQ multiplex PCR, the TCRdb table keeps only in-frame clones and is missing some. This table has about 68,000 clones, about 90% appearing once. Specimen: peripheral blood. The receptors were gathered from a human donor in a cohort sampled during active COVID-19. The CDR3 runs from the conserved cysteine through the conserved F or W. A D gene is named only where the DNA matches it firmly. The size of a clone is reported for some rows only, either as once, few or many, or as a class for expanded clones.

once,.,TRBV6-5,TRBJ1-6,CASRESSYNSPLHF,TGTGCCAGCCGGGAGAGCTCCTATAATTCACCCCTCCACTTT
.,TRBD1,TRBV6-5,TRBJ2-7,CASSYRQQGTYEQYF,TGTGCCAGCAGTTACCGCCAACAGGGGACCTACGAGCAGTACTTC
.,.,TRBV4-1,TRBJ1-5,CASSQDGGGNQPQHF,TGCGCCAGCAGCCAAGATGGGGGGGGCAATCAGCCCCAGCATTTT
.,.,TRBV10-2,TRBJ1-3,CASSEEGYGNTIYF,TGCGCCAGCAGTGAGGAGGGCTACGGAAACACCATATATTTT
.,.,TRBV19,TRBJ2-6,CASTPNRGRSSGANVLTF,TGTGCCAGTACCCCTAATAGGGGCAGATCCTCTGGGGCCAACGTCCTGACTTTC
.,TRBD2,TRBV20-1,TRBJ2-1,CSASFPLAGINEQFF,TGCAGTGCTAGTTTCCCCCTAGCGGGTATCAATGAGCAGTTCTTC
.,.,TRBV6-5,TRBJ1-1,CATLLGGVVTEAFF,TGTGCCACCCTTTTGGGAGGGGTCGTCACTGAAGCTTTCTTT
.,.,TRBV10-1,TRBJ1-2,CASSESVRQNGYTF,TGCGCCAGCAGTGAGTCGGTGCGGCAGAATGGCTACACCTTC
.,.,TRBV10-3,TRBJ1-5,CAISVGRANGEPQHF,TGTGCCATCAGTGTAGGGCGGGCGAATGGGGAGCCCCAGCATTTT
once,.,TRBV27,TRBJ2-7,CASSLLFGNSYEQYF,TGTGCCAGCAGTTTGTTGTTCGGGAATTCCTACGAGCAGTACTTC